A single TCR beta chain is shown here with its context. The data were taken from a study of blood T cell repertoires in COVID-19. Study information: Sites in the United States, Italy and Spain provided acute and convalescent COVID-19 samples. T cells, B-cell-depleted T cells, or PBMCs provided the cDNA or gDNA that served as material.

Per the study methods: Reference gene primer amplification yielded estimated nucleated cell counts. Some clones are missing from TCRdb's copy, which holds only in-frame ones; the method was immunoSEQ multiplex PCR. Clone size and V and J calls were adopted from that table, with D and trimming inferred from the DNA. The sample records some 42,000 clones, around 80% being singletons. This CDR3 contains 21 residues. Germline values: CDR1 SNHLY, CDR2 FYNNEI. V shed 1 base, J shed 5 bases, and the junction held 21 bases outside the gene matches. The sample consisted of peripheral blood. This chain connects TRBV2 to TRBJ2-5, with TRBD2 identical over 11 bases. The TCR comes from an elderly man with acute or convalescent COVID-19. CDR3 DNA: TGTGCCAGCAGTGAAGTGAGTGTGGCTAGCGGGGGGACCACGCCTGAGGAGACCCAGTACTTC. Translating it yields CASSEVSVASGGTTPEETQYF.